This T cell receptor (beta chain) was identified in a study of OX40 agonist ivuxolimab in advanced cancers. Overall study: The study gave patients intravenous ivuxolimab at 0.01 to 10 mg/kg every 2 weeks.

Data came from immunoSEQ multiplex PCR; TCRdb stores just in-frame clones and leaves some out. The sample comprises 90,000 or so clones, 92% of which are singletons, and approximately 3.6% rests with the top ten. The CDR3 sequence is 15 residues long. The V gene's germline CDR1 is SQVTM and CDR2 ANQGSEA. The junction had 10 bases not matched to a gene; V was cut back by 6 bases and J by 2 bases. This clone was seen once. This material consisted of CD4+ or CD8+ T cells sorted from blood, taken in a trial of the OX40 agonist ivuxolimab. The chain links TRBV29-1 to TRBJ2-3, with 8 bases identical to TRBD1. The clonotype was recovered from an adult with an advanced solid tumor such as melanoma, head and neck, liver or kidney cancer. This chain's CDR3 is CSVVGTGGYTDTQYF. CDR3 sequence (DNA): TGCAGCGTGGTTGGGACAGGTGGTTACACAGATACGCAGTATTTT.